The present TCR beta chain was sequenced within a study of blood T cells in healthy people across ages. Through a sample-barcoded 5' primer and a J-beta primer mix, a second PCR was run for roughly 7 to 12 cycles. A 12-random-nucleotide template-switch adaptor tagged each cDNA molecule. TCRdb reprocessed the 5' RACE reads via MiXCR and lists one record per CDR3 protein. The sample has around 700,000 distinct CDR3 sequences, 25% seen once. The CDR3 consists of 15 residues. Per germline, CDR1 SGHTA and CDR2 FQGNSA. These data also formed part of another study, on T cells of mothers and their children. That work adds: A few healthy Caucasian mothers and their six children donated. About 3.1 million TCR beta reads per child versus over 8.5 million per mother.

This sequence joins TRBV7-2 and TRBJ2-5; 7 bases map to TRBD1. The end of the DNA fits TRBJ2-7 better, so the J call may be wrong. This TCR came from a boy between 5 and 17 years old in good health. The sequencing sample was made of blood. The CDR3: CASSLAPGGSYEQYF. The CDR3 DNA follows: TGTGCCAGCAGCTTAGCGCCAGGGGGCTCCTACGAGCAGTACTTC.